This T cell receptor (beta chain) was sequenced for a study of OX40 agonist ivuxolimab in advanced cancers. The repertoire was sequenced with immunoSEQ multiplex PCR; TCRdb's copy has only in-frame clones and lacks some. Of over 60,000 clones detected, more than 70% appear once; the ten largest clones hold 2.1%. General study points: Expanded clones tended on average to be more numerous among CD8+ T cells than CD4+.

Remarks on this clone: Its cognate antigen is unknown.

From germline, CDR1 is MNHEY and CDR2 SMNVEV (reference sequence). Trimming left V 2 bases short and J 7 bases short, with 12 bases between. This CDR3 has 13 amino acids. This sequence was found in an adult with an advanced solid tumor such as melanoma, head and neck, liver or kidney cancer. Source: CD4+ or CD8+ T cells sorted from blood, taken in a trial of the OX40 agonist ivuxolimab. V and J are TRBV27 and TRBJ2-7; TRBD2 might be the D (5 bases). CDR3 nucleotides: TGTGCCAGCAGTTTAAGGGTGGGCGGGGAGCAGTACTTC. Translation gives CASSLRVGGEQYF.